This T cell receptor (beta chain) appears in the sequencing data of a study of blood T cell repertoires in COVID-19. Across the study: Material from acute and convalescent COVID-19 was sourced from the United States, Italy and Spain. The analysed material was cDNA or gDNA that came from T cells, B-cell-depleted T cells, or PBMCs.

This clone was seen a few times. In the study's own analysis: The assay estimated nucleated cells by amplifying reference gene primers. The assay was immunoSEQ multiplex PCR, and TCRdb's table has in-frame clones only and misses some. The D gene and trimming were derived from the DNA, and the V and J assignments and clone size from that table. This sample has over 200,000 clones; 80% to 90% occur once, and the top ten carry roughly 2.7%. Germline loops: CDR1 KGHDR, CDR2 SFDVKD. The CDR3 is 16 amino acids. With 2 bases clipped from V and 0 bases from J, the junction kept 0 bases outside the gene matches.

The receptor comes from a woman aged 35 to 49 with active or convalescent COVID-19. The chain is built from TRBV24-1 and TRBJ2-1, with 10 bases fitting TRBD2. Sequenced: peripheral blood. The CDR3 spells CATSDSSGSSYNEQFF. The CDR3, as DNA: TGTGCCACCAGTGATTCTAGCGGGAGCTCCTACAATGAGCAGTTCTTC.